The source of this TCR beta chain is a study of T cell repertoires in ileal Crohn's disease (dated by TCRdb to between 2017 and 2020). In the study overall: Median disease duration was about eight years, and 35% to 40% of patients were identified as active smokers at the time of surgery. All patients had surgery for a complication: stricturing disease in about 60% and penetrating disease in roughly 39%. Endoscopic postoperative recurrence was defined as a Rutgeerts score above i0. The TCR repertoire was analysed in 50 to 70 patients with Crohn's disease drawn from a prospective multicentre cohort. Running in parallel with the study was a multicentre cohort set up to find predictors of early endoscopic recurrence following ileocolonic resection. A total of approximately 170 mucosal samples from some 60 patients were sequenced, collected from several sites on the surgical specimen as well as at postoperative endoscopy. Roughly half of the patients were given postoperative therapy, with about 18 on anti-TNF agents and 10 to 12 on thiopurines.

Around 460 nanograms of biopsy DNA per sample were submitted for commercial TCRB immunosequencing. Adaptive Biotechnology amplified CDR3 regions from genomic DNA with a two-step multiplex PCR that controlled for amplification bias. In the first PCR, primers covered every V and J gene segment, and in the second PCR, barcodes and Illumina adapters were added. An Illumina instrument was used to sequence the CDR3 libraries. Per the authors' processing: The analysis drew on both the pipelines supplied by the vendor and custom analysis of the raw data in R/Bioconductor running R version 3.3.0. Clonality, which ranges from 0 to 1, was calculated as the inverse of the normalised Shannon entropy across all productive clones. High-frequency clones were defined as the share of the repertoire occupied by the top 100 clones, with only clones passing a 95% confidence test being retained. Repertoire diversity was measured with the Simpson index, and overlap between samples was measured with the Morisita-Horn index. TCRdb retrieved this table from immuneACCESS and kept in-frame rearrangements only. Not all clones are present; in checked studies, unresolved V genes account for under half, and no reason is known for the remainder. V, J and clone size derive from that table, while D and trimming were established from the DNA sequence. This sample holds several thousand clones; 70% to 85% were observed only once. The top ten clonotypes cover 7% to 10% of the sample.

The germline V gene yields SNHLY for CDR1 and FYNNEI for CDR2. The CDR3 numbers 14 residues from cysteine through phenylalanine. The entry retains the CDR3 DNA only, 42 bases that are in frame from base 1. Adults with ileal or ileocolonic Crohn's disease and an indication for ileocolonic resection were eligible for inclusion. Before DNA extraction, whole ileal mucosal biopsies were kept frozen at -80 degrees C. Genomic DNA was extracted from frozen whole biopsies with a TRizol-based method and quantified on a NanoDrop 2000 spectrophotometer. This clone turned up a few times. Its antigen is unknown. No base quality values were provided; no much bigger clone lies one nucleotide off. The investigation overall reported the following: Only a subgroup of patients, of unstated size, had mucosal CD4 and CD8 T cells sorted and sequenced. Compared with non-smokers, patients who were active smokers at surgery showed a significantly higher proportion of clonal expansions (approximately 26% vs 17%, p=0.02). Compared with CD4 T cells, sorted CD8 T cells contained more high-frequency clones, which suggests that the mucosal expansions were mostly CD8. Higher percentages of high-frequency clones at the time of surgery were linked to endoscopic recurrence, and every patient with clonality above 26.8% (18/57) had recurrence.

This receptor was obtained from an adult with Crohn's disease. The chain couples TRBV2 to TRBJ2-5; 10 bases in between match TRBD2. The DNA matches TRBJ2-7 better at its end, which makes the J call doubtful. Sequenced sample: ileal tissue. The DNA is as follows: TGTGCCAGCAGTGCGACTAGCGGGCCCTACGAGCAGTACTTC. Translation gives CASSATSGPYEQYF.